This paragraph reports one T cell receptor beta chain. The data originate from a study of T-cell memory formation after mild COVID-19. Turning to the study itself: TCR clusters were mostly confined to one donor each.

It was 5'RACE with constant-segment primers that produced the TCR alpha and TCR beta cDNA libraries, which carried sample barcodes and UMIs. TCRdb independently ran MiXCR on the 5' RACE reads; one entry per CDR3 protein. The table includes fewer than 700,000 distinct CDR3 sequences, about 22% detected once. The V segment lost 5 bases and the J segment 4 bases; nucleotides outside the gene matches: 5. The CDR3 consists of 14 residues. This chain connects TRBV12-3 or TRBV12-4 to TRBJ2-3; 8 nucleotides line up with TRBD2. The source material was PBMCs or a T cell subset sorted from them (not recorded which). This clonotype was sampled from an adult woman who had mild COVID-19 (a few samples of this study predate the infection). Cell type and time point are not known. CDR3 coding DNA: TGTGCCAGCAGTCCCGGGGGGGCCGCAGATACGCAGTATTTT. Its protein is CASSPGGAADTQYF.